The clone carrying this TCR beta chain was found once. This sample was taken from a study of control samples from healthy donors and cancer patients. The protocol was immunoSEQ multiplex PCR, while the TCRdb copy is restricted to in-frame clones and leaves out a portion. Of under 200,000 clones listed, 94% are singletons. The CDR3 covers 13 residues. The V end was cut by 2 bases, the J end by 3 bases, with 7 bases between. Germline-derived CDR1 and CDR2 are MNHNS and SASEGT. The rearrangement joins TRBV6-1 to TRBJ1-1; a possible D gene is TRBD1 (5 bases). This receptor was taken from a woman between 40 and 50 years old in good health. The sequenced material came from blood. The CDR3 sequence: CASSETRDTEAFF. In DNA form, the CDR3 reads TGTGCCAGCAGTGAAACCAGGGACACTGAAGCTTTCTTT.